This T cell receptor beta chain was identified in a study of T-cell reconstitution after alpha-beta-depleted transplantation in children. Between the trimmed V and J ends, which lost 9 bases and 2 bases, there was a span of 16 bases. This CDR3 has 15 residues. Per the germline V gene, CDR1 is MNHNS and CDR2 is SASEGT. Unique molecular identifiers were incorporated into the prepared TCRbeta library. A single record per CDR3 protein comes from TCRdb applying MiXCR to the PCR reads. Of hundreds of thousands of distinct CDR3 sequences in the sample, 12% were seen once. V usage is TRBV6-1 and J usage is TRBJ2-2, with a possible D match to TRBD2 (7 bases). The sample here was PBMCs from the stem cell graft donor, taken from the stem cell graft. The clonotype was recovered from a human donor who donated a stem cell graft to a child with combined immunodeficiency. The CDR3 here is CASSGASGNTGELFF. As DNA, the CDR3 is TGTGCCAGTTCGGGGGCTAGCGGTAACACCGGGGAGCTGTTTTTT.